One sample yielded the 8 T cell receptor beta chains listed below, sequenced in a study of metastatic and nonmetastatic thyroid tumors. No patient had received any treatment before thyroid surgery. TCRdb ran MiXCR on the PCR reads. The table has 25,000 to 35,000 clones, 15% to 20% seen once; the top ten hold under 5%. Sequencing was done on a sample of blood. Every receptor here comes from a female donor with papillary thyroid cancer or a benign thyroid nodule (not recorded which). Some clones in this sample may be carry-over from other donors' samples.

The chain has TRBV4-2 and TRBJ2-7; D unclear. The CDR3 is made up of 15 amino acids. Germline CDR1 and CDR2: LGHNA and YNFKEQ. V lost 5 bases and J lost 5, with 19 bases in between. Here the CDR3 reads CASSVLCTDPDEQYF. DNA for the CDR3: TGTGCCAGCAGCGTGCTGTGTACGGACCCCGACGAGCAGTACTTC.

This clone was counted many times. Given a much more abundant clone one base away, this may be a read error. V gene TRBV28 combines with J gene TRBJ2-3, with TRBD2 identical over 11 bases. The V gene's germline CDR1 is MDHEN and CDR2 SYDVKM. V was pared by 6 bases and J by 9 bases, with 11 bases of the junction left unmatched. The CDR3 is 15 residues long. CDR3 sequence: CASRLAGAHGDTQYF. The CDR3 coding sequence is TGTGCCAGCAGACTAGCGGGAGCACACGGGGACACGCAGTATTTT.

This clone came up once. The chain joins TRBV20-1 to TRBJ2-7; 10 positions agree with TRBD2. The CDR3 spans 18 residues. From germline, CDR1 is DFQATT and CDR2 SNEGSKA (reference sequence). Trimming took 2 bases from V and 3 from J; bases not matched to a gene: 16. CDR3 DNA: TGCAGTGCTAGACCCGACCCCAAGCGGGGGGGTCCATGCTACGAGCAGTACTTC. Translation gives CSARPDPKRGGPCYEQYF.

This clone was recorded at least ten times. Other DNA sequences in this sample translate to the same CDR3. This chain uses TRBV2 with TRBJ1-4, with 7 bases aligning to TRBD1. The V segment lost 6 bases and the J segment 8 bases; nucleotides outside the gene matches: 6. Germline lookup yields CDR1 SNHLY and CDR2 FYNNEI. The CDR3 has 13 residues. CDR3 sequence (DNA): TGTGCCAGCAGCAGGGGGAGAGACGAAAAACTGTTTTTT. Its protein product is CASSRGRDEKLFF. Drawing the rest from reference TRBV2 and TRBJ1-4, the complete variable domain is EPEVTQTPSHQVTQMGQEVILRCVPISNHLYFYWYRQILGQKVEFLVSFYNNEISEKSEIFDDQFSVERPDGSNFTLKIRSTKLEDSAMYFCASSRGRDEKLFFGSGTQLSVL.

This clone was found many times. Here the CDR3 reads CAWDRVMNTEAFF. The CDR3 nucleotides are TGTGCCTGGGACAGGGTAATGAACACTGAAGCTTTCTTT. The genes are TRBV30 and TRBJ1-1; 7 nucleotides line up with TRBD1. CDR3 length: 13 residues. Germline V gene lookup returns CDR1 GTSNPN and CDR2 SVGIG (reference sequence). The J segment lost 0 bases and the V segment lost 5 bases, leaving 3 bases of the junction unmatched.

This clone turned up a few times. This chain uses TRBV28 with TRBJ2-3, with TRBD2 matching 10 bases. CDR3 length: 16 residues. V lost 10 bases and J lost 2; bases outside the gene matches: 12. Looked up from germline, CDR1 is MDHEN and CDR2 is SYDVKM. The CDR3 DNA sequence: TGTGCCATCAGCCGAGGGACTAGCGTATCCACAGATACGCAGTATTTT. This sequence encodes CAISRGTSVSTDTQYF.

This clone has at least ten counts. V gene TRBV20-1 combines with J gene TRBJ1-5, with unresolved D. The CDR3 contains 13 residues. CDR1 is DFQATT, CDR2 SNEGSKA, per germline (reference sequence). With 4 bases removed from V and 2 bases from J, the gap between germline ends came to 9 bases. In DNA form, the CDR3 reads TGCAGTGCTAAGGAGGGTGGCAATCAGCCCCAGCATTTT. It yields the protein CSAKEGGNQPQHF.

Points on this clone: A much larger clonotype is one base distant, so this may be a read error. The chain is built from TRBV5-4 and TRBJ2-5; 9 nucleotides line up with TRBD2. Germline CDR1 and CDR2: SGHNT and YYREEE (reference sequence). V trimming: 1 base; J trimming: 1 base; junction bases outside the gene matches: 5. This CDR3 is 16 amino acids long. The CDR3 protein is CASSLRLAVGQETQYF. The CDR3 bases are TGTGCCAGCAGCTTGCGACTAGCGGTGGGCCAAGAGACCCAGTACTTC.